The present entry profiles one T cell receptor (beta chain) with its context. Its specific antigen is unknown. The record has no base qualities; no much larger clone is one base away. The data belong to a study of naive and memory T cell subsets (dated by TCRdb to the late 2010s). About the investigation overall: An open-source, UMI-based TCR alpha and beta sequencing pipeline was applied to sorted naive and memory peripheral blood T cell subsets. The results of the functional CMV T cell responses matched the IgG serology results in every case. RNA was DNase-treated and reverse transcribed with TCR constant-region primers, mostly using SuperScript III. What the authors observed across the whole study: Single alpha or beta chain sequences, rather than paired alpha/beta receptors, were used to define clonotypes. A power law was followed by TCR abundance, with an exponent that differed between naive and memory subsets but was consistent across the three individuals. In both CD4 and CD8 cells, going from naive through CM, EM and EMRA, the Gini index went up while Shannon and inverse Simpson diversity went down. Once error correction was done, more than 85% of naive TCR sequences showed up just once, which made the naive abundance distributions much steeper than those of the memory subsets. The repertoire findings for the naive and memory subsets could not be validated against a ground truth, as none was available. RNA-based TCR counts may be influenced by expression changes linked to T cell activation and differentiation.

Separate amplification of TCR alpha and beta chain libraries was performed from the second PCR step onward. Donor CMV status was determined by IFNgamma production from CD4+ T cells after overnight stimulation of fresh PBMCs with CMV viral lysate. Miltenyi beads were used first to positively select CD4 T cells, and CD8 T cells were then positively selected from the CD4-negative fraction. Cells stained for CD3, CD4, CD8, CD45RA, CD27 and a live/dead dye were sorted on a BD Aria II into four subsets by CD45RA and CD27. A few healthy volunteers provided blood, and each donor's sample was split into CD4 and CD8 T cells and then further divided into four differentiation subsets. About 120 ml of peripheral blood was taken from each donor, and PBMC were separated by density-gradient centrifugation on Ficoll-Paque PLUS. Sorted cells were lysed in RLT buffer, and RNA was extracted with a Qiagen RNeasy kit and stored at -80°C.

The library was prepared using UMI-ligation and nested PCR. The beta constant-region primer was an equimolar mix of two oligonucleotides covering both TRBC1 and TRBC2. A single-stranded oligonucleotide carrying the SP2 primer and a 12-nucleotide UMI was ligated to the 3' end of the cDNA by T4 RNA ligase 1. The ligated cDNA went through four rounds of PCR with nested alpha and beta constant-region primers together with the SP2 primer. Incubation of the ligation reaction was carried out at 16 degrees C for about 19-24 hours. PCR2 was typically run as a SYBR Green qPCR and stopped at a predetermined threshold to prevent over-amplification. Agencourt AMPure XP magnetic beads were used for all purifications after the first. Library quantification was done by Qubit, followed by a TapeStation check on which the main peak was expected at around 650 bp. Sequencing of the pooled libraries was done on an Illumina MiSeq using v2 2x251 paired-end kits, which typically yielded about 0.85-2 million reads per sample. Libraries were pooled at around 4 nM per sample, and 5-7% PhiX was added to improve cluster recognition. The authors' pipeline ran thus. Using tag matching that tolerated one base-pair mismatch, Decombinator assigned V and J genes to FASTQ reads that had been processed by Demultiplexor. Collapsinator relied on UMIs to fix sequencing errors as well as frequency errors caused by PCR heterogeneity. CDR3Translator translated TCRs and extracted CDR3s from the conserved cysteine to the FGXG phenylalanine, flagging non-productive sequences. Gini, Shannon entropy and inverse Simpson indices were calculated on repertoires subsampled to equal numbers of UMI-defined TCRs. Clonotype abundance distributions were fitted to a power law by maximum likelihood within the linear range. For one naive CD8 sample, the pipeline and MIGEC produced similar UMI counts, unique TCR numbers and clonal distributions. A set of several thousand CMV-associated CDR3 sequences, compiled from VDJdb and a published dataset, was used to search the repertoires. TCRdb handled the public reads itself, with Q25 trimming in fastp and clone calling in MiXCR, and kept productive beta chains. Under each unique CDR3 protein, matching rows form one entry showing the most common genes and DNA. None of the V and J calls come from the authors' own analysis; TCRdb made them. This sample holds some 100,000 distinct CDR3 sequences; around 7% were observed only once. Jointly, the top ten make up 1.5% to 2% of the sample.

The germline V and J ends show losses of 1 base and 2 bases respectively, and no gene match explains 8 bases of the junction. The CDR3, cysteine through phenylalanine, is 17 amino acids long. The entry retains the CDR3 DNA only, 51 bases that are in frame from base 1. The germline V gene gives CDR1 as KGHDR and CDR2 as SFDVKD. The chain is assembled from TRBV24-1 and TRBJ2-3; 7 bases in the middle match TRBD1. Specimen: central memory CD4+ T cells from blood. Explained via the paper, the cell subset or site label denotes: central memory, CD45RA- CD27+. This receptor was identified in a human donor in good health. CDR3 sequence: CATSDFAGGRPTDTQYF. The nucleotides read TGTGCCACCAGTGATTTTGCAGGGGGAAGACCCACAGATACGCAGTATTTT.